Described below is a single TCR beta chain sequence and its context. Its antigen is undetermined. Quantitative 5'-RACE with molecular barcodes generated TCR beta libraries. In TCRdb, the 5' RACE reads were re-called with MiXCR into one record per CDR3 protein. The data contain roughly 250,000 distinct CDR3 sequences, roughly a tenth of them singletons. The data originate from a study of CD8 T cells in ankylosing spondylitis. General study points: What appeared characteristic of ankylosing spondylitis blood was a TCR beta motif of several highly homologous variants. Disease-associated clones were reportedly significantly overrepresented in matched ankylosing spondylitis synovial fluid. Some motif variants were previously reported in reactive arthritis synovial fluid and blood.

The CDR3 loop spans 15 amino acids. The V gene lost 4 bases and the J gene lost 0 bases, with 12 bases spanning the gap. The source of this sequence is a male donor with ankylosing spondylitis or in good health (not recorded which). Sequenced sample: blood, either unsorted or a sorted T cell fraction (not recorded which). V and J are TRBV23-1 and TRBJ1-1; TRBD1 is a possible D gene (5 bases). TRBV23-1 is marked as an open reading frame, function uncertain. In nucleotides, the CDR3 is TGCGCCAGCAGTCGAGAGCGGGGGTTGAACACTGAAGCTTTCTTT. The encoded protein is CASSRERGLNTEAFF.